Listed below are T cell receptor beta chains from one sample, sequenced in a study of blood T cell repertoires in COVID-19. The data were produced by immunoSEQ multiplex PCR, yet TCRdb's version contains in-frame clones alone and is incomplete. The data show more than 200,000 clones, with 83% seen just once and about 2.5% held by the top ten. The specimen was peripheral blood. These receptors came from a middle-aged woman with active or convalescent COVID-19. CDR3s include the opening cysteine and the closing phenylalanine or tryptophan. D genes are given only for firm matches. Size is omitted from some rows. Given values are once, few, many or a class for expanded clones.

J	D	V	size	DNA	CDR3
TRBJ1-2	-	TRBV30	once	TGTGCCTGGAGTAAGTTGGGGCAGACTAACTATGGCTACACCTTC	CAWSKLGQTNYGYTF
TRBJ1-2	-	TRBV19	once	TGTGCCAGTAGTATTGAGACTGACTATGGCTACACCTTC	CASSIETDYGYTF
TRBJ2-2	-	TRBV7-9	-	TGTGCCAGAGGGAGAGGCGGGGAGCTGTTTTTT	CARGRGGELFF
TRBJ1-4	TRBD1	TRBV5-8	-	TGTGCCAGCAGCCCGACAGGGGTGACTAATGAAAAACTGTTTTTT	CASSPTGVTNEKLFF
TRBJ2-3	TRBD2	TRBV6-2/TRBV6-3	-	TGTGCCAGCAGTTACTCTAGCGGGGGGGCGTATTTT	CASSYSSGGAYF
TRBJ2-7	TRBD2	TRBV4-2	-	TGTGCCAGCAGCCAAGATAGCGGGGGGTCCTACGAGCAGTACTTC	CASSQDSGGSYEQYF
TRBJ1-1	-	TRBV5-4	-	TGTGCCAGCAGCCCGGGGAATTGGGCTGAAGCTTTCTTT	CASSPGNWAEAFF
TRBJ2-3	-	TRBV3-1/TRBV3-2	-	TGTGCCAGCAGCCAAGCTGAGAGCACAGATACGCAGTATTTT	CASSQAESTDTQYF
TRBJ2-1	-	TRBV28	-	TGTGCCAGTAGGGGCACCTCCTACAATGAGCAGTTCTTC	CASRGTSYNEQFF
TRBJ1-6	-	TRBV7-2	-	TGTGCCAGCAACGGGGCACTCAGCGGGTCACCCCTCCACTTT	CASNGALSGSPLHF